This TCR beta chain was sequenced for a study of blood T cell repertoires in COVID-19. As for the study in general: T cells, B-cell-depleted T cells, or PBMCs supplied cDNA or gDNA.

Per the study methods: From reference gene primer amplification, estimates of nucleated cell counts were derived. Produced via immunoSEQ multiplex PCR; TCRdb's table is partial and in-frame only. V and J calls and clone size follow that table, whereas D and trimming were derived from the DNA. The sample lists a few hundred thousand clones, roughly 90% occurring once. Germline-derived CDR1 and CDR2 are LGHDT and YNNKEL (reference sequence). The trim removed 3 bases at V and 10 bases at J, leaving 5 bases unmatched. The length of the CDR3 is 13 residues. The sequence was obtained from a woman aged 25 to 39 with COVID-19, enrolled during active disease. V is TRBV3-1 (or the pseudogene TRBV3-2) and J is TRBJ1-1; 10 nucleotides agree with TRBD1. The sample consisted of peripheral blood. The CDR3 sequence: CASSHRDRGLAFF. CDR3 DNA sequence: TGTGCCAGCAGCCATAGGGACAGGGGTCTAGCTTTCTTT.